A selection of T cell receptor beta chains follows, all from one sample in a study of cytomegalovirus exposure and HLA in healthy donors. The data were produced by immunoSEQ multiplex PCR, yet TCRdb's version contains in-frame clones alone and is incomplete. In the table there are about 160,000 clones, around nine tenths of which are singletons. The material sequenced was PBMCs. Receptor source: a woman aged 18 to 35 in good health and CMV-seronegative. CDR3s include the opening cysteine and the closing phenylalanine or tryptophan. Fields, in order: J gene, V gene, clone size, D gene, CDR3 DNA, CDR3 protein. A D gene is named only where the DNA matches it firmly. Clone size appears in some rows only: once, few, many, or a class for an expanded clone.

j_call: TRBJ2-1
v_call: TRBV5-4
clone_size: -
d_call: -
cdr3_nt: TGTGCCAGCAGCCGGGACTTCAGCTCCTACAATGAGCAGTTCTTC
cdr3_aa: CASSRDFSSYNEQFF

j_call: TRBJ2-2
v_call: TRBV6-4
clone_size: -
d_call: -
cdr3_nt: TGTGCCAGCAGTCGAGGGTACACCGGGGAGCTGTTTTTT
cdr3_aa: CASSRGYTGELFF

j_call: TRBJ2-5
v_call: TRBV19
clone_size: -
d_call: -
cdr3_nt: TGTGCCAGTAGTATAGGGGTTGGGGGGGCAAAGCACACGGAGACCCAGTACTTC
cdr3_aa: CASSIGVGGAKHTETQYF

j_call: TRBJ1-1
v_call: TRBV5-6
clone_size: -
d_call: -
cdr3_nt: TGTGCCAGCAGCTTGGCAGATTTTAAAGCTTTCTTT
cdr3_aa: CASSLADFKAFF

j_call: TRBJ1-4
v_call: TRBV9
clone_size: -
d_call: -
cdr3_nt: TGTGCCAGCAGCGAACAGGGCTTTGCTAATGAAAAACTGTTTTTT
cdr3_aa: CASSEQGFANEKLFF

j_call: TRBJ2-3
v_call: TRBV27
clone_size: -
d_call: TRBD1
cdr3_nt: TGTGCCAGCACAGGGGGAACAGATACGCAGTATTTT
cdr3_aa: CASTGGTDTQYF

j_call: TRBJ1-1
v_call: TRBV28
clone_size: once
d_call: -
cdr3_nt: TGTGCCAGCAGTTTACGGTTAACTGAAGCTTTCTTT
cdr3_aa: CASSLRLTEAFF

j_call: TRBJ1-1
v_call: TRBV2
clone_size: -
d_call: -
cdr3_nt: TGTGCCAGCAGTGAAGAACTCAGGGAAACTGAAGCTTTCTTT
cdr3_aa: CASSEELRETEAFF

j_call: TRBJ2-6
v_call: TRBV4-2
clone_size: -
d_call: TRBD1
cdr3_nt: TGTGCCAGCAGCCTCCCGACAGGGCGGGCTGGGGCCAACGTCCTGACTTTC
cdr3_aa: CASSLPTGRAGANVLTF

j_call: TRBJ2-7
v_call: TRBV27
clone_size: -
d_call: -
cdr3_nt: TGTGCCAGCAGTCTCCTGGACAAATACTACGAGCAGTACTTC
cdr3_aa: CASSLLDKYYEQYF

j_call: TRBJ2-3
v_call: TRBV6-6
clone_size: -
d_call: TRBD1
cdr3_nt: TGTGCCACCCGCCAGGGACAGGGGCATCATCGGGCGCAGTATTTT
cdr3_aa: CATRQGQGHHRAQYF

j_call: TRBJ2-1
v_call: TRBV11-2
clone_size: -
d_call: -
cdr3_nt: TGTGCCAGCAGCTTAGATTCGGTTGAGCAGTTCTTC
cdr3_aa: CASSLDSVEQFF

j_call: TRBJ1-4
v_call: TRBV7-2
clone_size: -
d_call: -
cdr3_nt: TGTGCCAGCAGCGTAAGACCTCGGGAACTGTTTTTT
cdr3_aa: CASSVRPRELFF

j_call: TRBJ2-7
v_call: TRBV28
clone_size: -
d_call: TRBD2
cdr3_nt: TGTGCCAGCTCGTATATTTTAGCGGGCCCCTACGAGCAGTACTTC
cdr3_aa: CASSYILAGPYEQYF

j_call: TRBJ2-7
v_call: TRBV29-1
clone_size: -
d_call: -
cdr3_nt: TGCAGCGTTGGTAGTTATTCCTACGAGCAGTACTTC
cdr3_aa: CSVGSYSYEQYF

j_call: TRBJ1-1
v_call: TRBV19
clone_size: few
d_call: -
cdr3_nt: TGTGCCAGTAGTACAGGGAGGTGGGCTGAAGCTTTCTTT
cdr3_aa: CASSTGRWAEAFF

j_call: TRBJ1-3
v_call: TRBV9
clone_size: -
d_call: -
cdr3_nt: TGTGCCAGCAGCGTAGCTACGGGAGGGGCAGGGAGAAGCGGAAACACCATATATTTT
cdr3_aa: CASSVATGGAGRSGNTIYF

j_call: TRBJ2-7
v_call: TRBV11-2
clone_size: -
d_call: TRBD2
cdr3_nt: TGTGCCAGCAGGTCCCTCGGGACTAAGACGTACGAGCAGTACTTC
cdr3_aa: CASRSLGTKTYEQYF

j_call: TRBJ2-1
v_call: TRBV2
clone_size: -
d_call: TRBD2
cdr3_nt: TGTGCCACCCGAAGGCAGGGAGGGTCAGCGGAGCAGTTCTTC
cdr3_aa: CATRRQGGSAEQFF

j_call: TRBJ2-3
v_call: TRBV6-5
clone_size: once
d_call: -
cdr3_nt: TGTGCCAGCAGCCGGGGAATGTTGGGAGATACGCAGTATTTT
cdr3_aa: CASSRGMLGDTQYF

j_call: TRBJ1-3
v_call: TRBV7-3
clone_size: few
d_call: -
cdr3_nt: TGTGCCAGCAGCTTAGACAGTCAGGCTGGAAACACCATATATTTT
cdr3_aa: CASSLDSQAGNTIYF

j_call: TRBJ1-3
v_call: TRBV19
clone_size: -
d_call: -
cdr3_nt: TGTGCCAGTAGTAAGCTAACAGGGCTCTCTGGAAACACCATATATTTT
cdr3_aa: CASSKLTGLSGNTIYF

j_call: TRBJ2-3
v_call: TRBV2
clone_size: -
d_call: -
cdr3_nt: TGTGCCAGCAGATTAGCGCCGGGACAAGCTAGCACAGATACGCAGTATTTT
cdr3_aa: CASRLAPGQASTDTQYF

j_call: TRBJ1-1
v_call: TRBV27
clone_size: few
d_call: -
cdr3_nt: TGTGCCAGCAGTTTCGGGGGGCGCGGGACTGAAGCTTTCTTT
cdr3_aa: CASSFGGRGTEAFF

j_call: TRBJ1-1
v_call: TRBV11-2
clone_size: -
d_call: -
cdr3_nt: TGTGCCAGCAGACCAACAGGGCGAGGCACTGAAGCTTTCTTT
cdr3_aa: CASRPTGRGTEAFF

j_call: TRBJ2-3
v_call: TRBV7-2
clone_size: -
d_call: TRBD2
cdr3_nt: TGTGCCAGCATCTTCATTGACTGGGGGGGTGAGACGCAGTATTTT
cdr3_aa: CASIFIDWGGETQYF

j_call: TRBJ2-2
v_call: TRBV4-2
clone_size: -
d_call: TRBD2
cdr3_nt: TGTGCCAGCAGCCAACTTGTAGCGGGAGGGCCAAGCACCGGGGAGCTGTTTTTT
cdr3_aa: CASSQLVAGGPSTGELFF

j_call: TRBJ1-2
v_call: TRBV9
clone_size: -
d_call: -
cdr3_nt: TGTGCCAGCAGCTCCCAGAGGTCGACAGAATCAAATTTCTATGGCTACACCTTC
cdr3_aa: CASSSQRSTESNFYGYTF

j_call: TRBJ2-7
v_call: TRBV29-1
clone_size: few
d_call: TRBD2
cdr3_nt: TGCAGCGTTGAAGTGAGCGGGAGTTGGAACGAGCAGTACTTC
cdr3_aa: CSVEVSGSWNEQYF